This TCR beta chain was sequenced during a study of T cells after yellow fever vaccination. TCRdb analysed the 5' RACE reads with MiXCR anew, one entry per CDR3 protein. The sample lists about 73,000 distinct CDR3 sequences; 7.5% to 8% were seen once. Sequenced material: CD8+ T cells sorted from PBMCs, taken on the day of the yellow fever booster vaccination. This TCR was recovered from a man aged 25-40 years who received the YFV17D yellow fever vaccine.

The CDR3 nucleotides are TGTGCCAGCAGCGCCCCTTCAGCGCCAGATACGCAGTATTTT. Its protein is CASSAPSAPDTQYF. The chain combines TRBV9 with TRBJ2-3; D is undetermined. This CDR3 region has 14 residues. V was cut by 3 bases and J by 4 bases, with 12 bases left in between. The germline V gene encodes CDR1 SGDLS and CDR2 YYNGEE.